Below, one T cell receptor beta chain is given with its context. The sample belongs to a study of blood T cell repertoires in COVID-19. The trim removed 4 bases at V and 3 bases at J, leaving 5 bases unmatched. Germline V lookup: CDR1 LNHDA, CDR2 SQIVND (reference sequence). The CDR3 loop spans 15 amino acids. Data came from immunoSEQ multiplex PCR; TCRdb stores just in-frame clones and leaves some out. The repertoire has some 100,000 clones, around nine tenths of them found once; the top ten carry 5.7%. The TCR comes from a man in his 70s with acute or convalescent COVID-19. The rearrangement links TRBV19 to TRBJ2-7; TRBD2 aligns across 11 bases. Sequenced sample: peripheral blood. The CDR3: CASSTAGTSGYEQYF. CDR3 DNA: TGTGCCAGTAGTACGGCCGGGACTAGCGGCTACGAGCAGTACTTC.